Presented here are 19 T cell receptor beta chains from one specimen sequenced in a study of T cell changes during pregnancy in multiple sclerosis. TCRdb's table, derived via immunoSEQ multiplex PCR, lists solely in-frame clones and lacks some. The repertoire has about 36,000 clones, 93% of them found once; the top ten carry over 0.4%. The sample consisted of CD4+ T cells from peripheral blood mononuclear cells, taken in the first trimester of pregnancy. These TCRs come from a female donor with multiple sclerosis, enrolled in a pregnancy study.

The chain links TRBV15 to TRBJ2-3, with 7 positions matching TRBD2. This CDR3 region has 17 residues. J was trimmed by 2 bases and V by 0 bases; bases with no gene match: 8. Germline loops: CDR1 LNHNV, CDR2 YYDKDF (reference sequence). CDR3 nucleotide sequence: TGTGCCACCAGCAGAGATCTAAGCGGGACCTCCACAGATACGCAGTATTTT. Its protein product is CATSRDLSGTSTDTQYF.

The rearrangement links TRBV18 to TRBJ2-7; TRBD1 aligns across 11 bases. CDR3 size: 15 residues. Germline loops: CDR1 KGHSH, CDR2 LQKENI. V shed 6 bases, J shed 5 bases, and the junction held 9 bases outside the gene matches. The CDR3 region has the DNA TGTGCCAGCTCCTCTGGACAGGGGGCTCGGAACGAGCAGTACTTC. Protein product: CASSSGQGARNEQYF.

The chain carries TRBV4-3 and TRBJ1-1; a possible D gene is TRBD1 (6 bases). Germline assignment: CDR1 LGHNA and CDR2 YSLEER. V was trimmed by 4 bases and J by 1 base, leaving 16 bases between them. The CDR3 length is 16 residues. CDR3 sequence: CASSRGGAWKNTEAFF. The CDR3 nucleotides read TGCGCCAGCAGCCGTGGGGGGGCATGGAAGAACACTGAAGCTTTCTTT.

V is TRBV2 and J is TRBJ1-2; 8 bases line up with TRBD1. The CDR3 extends over 15 amino acids. V gave up 1 base and J gave up 6 bases; unmatched junction bases: 7. Germline V gene data show CDR1 as SNHLY and CDR2 as FYNNEI. The CDR3 nucleotides read TGTGCCAGCAGTGAAGACAGGGGGAAGGTGAATGGCTACACCTTC. Translation gives CASSEDRGKVNGYTF.

V usage is TRBV2 and J usage is TRBJ1-2; D may be TRBD1 (5 bases). Trimming took 7 bases from V and 2 from J, leaving 14 bases between them. Germline assignment: CDR1 SNHLY and CDR2 FYNNEI. This CDR3 region has 14 residues. The chain's CDR3 is CASTPGRGNYGYTF. CDR3 coding DNA: TGTGCCAGCACCCCAGGGCGAGGAAACTATGGCTACACCTTC.

The rearrangement joins TRBV25-1 to TRBJ2-2; a weak D match, TRBD2 (6 bases). Germline V gene sequence: CDR1 MGHDK, CDR2 SYGVNS. Trimming took off 5 bases at V and 5 bases at J, with 18 bases between the two ends. This CDR3 spans 16 amino acids. The CDR3 reads CASSPQGVGLTGELFF. The DNA of the CDR3 is TGTGCCAGCAGTCCCCAAGGGGTGGGACTTACCGGGGAGCTGTTTTTT.

The chain carries TRBV11-2 and TRBJ2-5, with TRBD1 matching 7 bases. V shed 5 bases and J 5 bases; nucleotides not matched to a gene: 5. The CDR3 runs to 13 residues. Germline V gene lookup returns CDR1 SGHAT and CDR2 FQNNGV. The CDR3 spells CASSNDRVETQYF. In DNA form, the CDR3 reads TGTGCCAGCAGCAACGACAGGGTCGAGACCCAGTACTTC.

J is TRBJ2-5 and V is TRBV29-1, with 11 bases matching TRBD1. Germline CDR1 and CDR2: SQVTM and ANQGSEA. This CDR3 has 16 amino acids. The V and J ends lost 2 bases and 4 bases, in that order; junction bases with no gene match: 9. This chain's CDR3 is CSVEYYGQGAGETQYF. The CDR3 DNA sequence: TGCAGCGTTGAATATTACGGACAGGGGGCTGGAGAGACCCAGTACTTC.

J is TRBJ1-2 and V is TRBV19, with 7 nucleotides matching TRBD1. CDR1 and CDR2 (germline): LNHDA, SQIVND (reference sequence). V trimming: 6 bases; J trimming: 0 bases; junction bases outside the gene matches: 7. The CDR3 is 15 amino acids. The CDR3 protein is CASSGGTAANYGYTF. As DNA, the CDR3 is TGTGCCAGTAGCGGCGGGACAGCGGCTAACTATGGCTACACCTTC.

This chain uses TRBV15 with TRBJ2-7; no definite D call. The CDR3 consists of 14 residues. Germline V lookup: CDR1 LNHNV, CDR2 YYDKDF (reference sequence). The ends were cut back, 3 bases at V and 3 bases at J, with 12 bases in the middle. CDR3 protein: CATSRGRMGYEQYF. The CDR3 DNA reads TGTGCCACCAGCAGGGGCAGGATGGGCTACGAGCAGTACTTC.

The chain is built from TRBV2 and TRBJ1-2; D gene uncertain. V lost 3 bases to trimming and J lost 4 bases, with 6 bases between them. The CDR3 length is 12 residues. In germline, CDR1 is SNHLY, CDR2 FYNNEI. The CDR3 here is CASSDEVYGYTF. In nucleotides, the CDR3 is TGTGCCAGCAGTGATGAGGTCTATGGCTACACCTTC.

This clone was seen a few times. The genes are TRBV19 and TRBJ2-7; D is possibly TRBD2 (7 bases). In germline, CDR1 is LNHDA, CDR2 SQIVND (reference sequence). This CDR3 has 13 residues. The V end was cut by 5 bases, the J end by 5 bases, with 13 bases between. CDR3 nucleotide sequence: TGTGCCAGTAGTGGCAGAGGGGGGGACGAGCAGTACTTC. It codes for CASSGRGGDEQYF.

V gene TRBV4-3 combines with J gene TRBJ1-2, with 9 bases matching TRBD1. CDR3 length: 15 amino acids. With 3 bases clipped from V and 3 bases from J, the junction kept 5 bases outside the gene matches. In germline, CDR1 is LGHNA, CDR2 YSLEER. Here the CDR3 reads CASSHPGQGDYGYTF. CDR3 in DNA: TGCGCCAGCAGCCATCCGGGACAGGGAGACTATGGCTACACCTTC.

The chain employs TRBV30 and TRBJ1-1; 10 bases fit TRBD1. The CDR3 consists of 16 residues. J lost 6 bases, V lost 3 bases, and 13 bases had no gene match. From germline, CDR1 is GTSNPN and CDR2 SVGIG (reference sequence). CDR3 sequence: CAWRDRDRGTRSEAFF. The CDR3 DNA follows: TGTGCCTGGAGGGATCGGGACAGGGGAACGAGATCTGAAGCTTTCTTT.

CDR3 sequence: CASSEAAGHNQPQHF. CDR3 DNA sequence: TGTGCCAGCAGTGAAGCGGCAGGGCACAATCAGCCCCAGCATTTT. The chain carries TRBV6-1 and TRBJ1-5, with D perhaps matching TRBD1 (5 bases). Trimming took 0 bases from V and 3 from J, leaving 9 bases between them. This CDR3 is 15 amino acids long. Germline CDR1 is MNHNS and CDR2 is SASEGT.

This clone was counted once. This rearrangement joins TRBV6-1 to TRBJ2-6, with D maybe TRBD2 (6 bases). The CDR3 is made up of 18 amino acids. CDR1 MNHNS and CDR2 SASEGT come from the germline V gene. V was pared by 4 bases and J by 0 bases, with 16 bases between. CDR3 in amino acids: CASSAVQGLISGANVLTF. CDR3 DNA sequence: TGTGCCAGCAGTGCGGTCCAGGGACTCATCTCTGGGGCCAACGTCCTGACTTTC.

Concerning this clone: The same CDR3 can be traced to other DNA sequences in this sample. The chain carries TRBV5-4 and TRBJ1-1; 10 nucleotides line up with TRBD1. Losses at the gene ends were 4 bases for V and 1 base for J; bases not matched to a gene: 4. The CDR3 totals 15 residues. Per germline, CDR1 SGHNT and CDR2 YYREEE (reference sequence). The CDR3 here is CASSPRTGGNTEAFF. In DNA, the CDR3 is TGTGCCAGCAGCCCCCGGACAGGGGGGAACACTGAAGCTTTCTTT.

J is TRBJ2-5 and V is TRBV9; 9 bases fit TRBD1. This CDR3 is built from 17 residues. The germline V gene encodes CDR1 SGDLS and CDR2 YYNGEE. V dropped 0 bases and J dropped 4; count of bases not matched to a gene: 10. The CDR3 nucleotides are TGTGCCAGCAGCGTAGTGGGAGGGACAGGGACCGGAGAGACCCAGTACTTC. This encodes CASSVVGGTGTGETQYF. The whole variable domain, remainder taken from reference TRBV9 and TRBJ2-5, is DSGVTQTPKHLITATGQRVTLRCSPRSGDLSVYWYQQSLDQGLQFLIQYYNGEERAKGNILERFSAQQFPDLHSELNLSSLELGDSALYFCASSVVGGTGTGETQYFGPGTRLLVL.

The rearrangement joins TRBV5-5 to TRBJ2-2; possible D gene TRBD2, 6 bases. CDR3 length: 14 amino acids. The V and J ends lost 4 bases and 5 bases respectively, with 12 bases between them. Germline values: CDR1 SGHKS, CDR2 YYEKEE (reference sequence). In DNA form, the CDR3 reads TGTGCCAGCAGCCCGGGACTTTTAACCGGGGAGCTGTTTTTT. This encodes CASSPGLLTGELFF.